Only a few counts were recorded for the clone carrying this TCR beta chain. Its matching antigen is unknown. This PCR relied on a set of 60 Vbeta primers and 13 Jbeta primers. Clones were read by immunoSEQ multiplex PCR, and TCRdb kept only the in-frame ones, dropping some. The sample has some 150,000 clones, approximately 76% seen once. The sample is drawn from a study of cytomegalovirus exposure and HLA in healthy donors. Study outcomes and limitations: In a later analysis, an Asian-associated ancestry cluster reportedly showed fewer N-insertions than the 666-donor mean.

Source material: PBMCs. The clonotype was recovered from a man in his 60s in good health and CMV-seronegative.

CDR3 amino acids: CASSFAGTGQPQHF. DNA of the CDR3: TGTGCCAGCAGTTTTGCAGGGACTGGGCAGCCCCAGCATTTT. The genes are TRBV28 and TRBJ1-5; D possibly corresponds to TRBD1 (5 bases). The CDR3 is 14 residues long. Germline V gene sequence: CDR1 MDHEN, CDR2 SYDVKM. With 3 bases removed from V and 7 bases from J, the gap between germline ends came to 13 bases.